This is a list of T cell receptor beta chains from one sample in a study of shared clonotypes between healthy human individuals. Clones were sequenced by immunoSEQ multiplex PCR, and TCRdb holds only the in-frame ones, with some missing. The table lists more than 2 million clones, roughly 94% of them singletons. The sequenced sample was naive CD8+ T cells sorted from blood. The receptors come from a man in his late teens or twenties in good health. Each CDR3 is given with its conserved first and last residue. D genes are given only for firm matches.

d_call cdr3_length v_call cdr3_aa
- 12 TRBV29-1 CSVESRVDEQFF
- 14 TRBV19 CASSPAVEAYEQYF
- 11 TRBV7-9 CASSRDTEAFF
TRBD1 13 TRBV29-1 CSVWTGSSYEQYF
TRBD2 17 TRBV15 CATSRDGFPSGGETQYF
TRBD1 15 TRBV5-4 CASSRRTGGEETQYF
TRBD1 17 TRBV28 CASSPRGVVETNEKLFF
TRBD1 18 TRBV5-6 CASSLVGTELANTGELFF
- 13 TRBV5-1 CASWGISTDTQYF
- 14 TRBV21-1 CASSKVLHYQPQHF
- 13 TRBV27 CASSSPRGYGYTF
TRBD1 16 TRBV10-2 CASSESWDRGLDTQYF
- 16 TRBV5-6 CASSLVGGGSRETQYF
- 14 TRBV10-1 CASSDHTHTYEQYF
- 12 TRBV29-1 CSVEEGLDGYTF
- 14 TRBV4-3 CASSYLLGDTEAFF
TRBD2 16 TRBV7-9 CASSSTTSGGYNEQFF
- 12 TRBV9 CASSDGEETQYF
- 11 TRBV10-3 CAIGFGETQYF
TRBD2 16 TRBV4-1 CASSHPSGSSYNEQFF
TRBD1 15 TRBV2 CASSDLGTGVSEQYF
- 15 TRBV19 CASSTGLSSGNTIYF
TRBD2 13 TRBV19 CASSIGAGGEQYF
TRBD1 14 TRBV27 CASSYRGPTYEQYF
- 15 TRBV30 CAWSAIAIGTGELFF
TRBD1 12 TRBV5-4 CASSFGTDEQYF
- 11 TRBV5-3 CARSTEYGYTF
TRBD2 17 TRBV9 CASSVAPSGSFTGELFF
TRBD1 16 TRBV19 CASSDRGSSYNSPLHF
TRBD1 14 TRBV6-5 CASSHYRGAETQYF
- 16 TRBV27 CASSPSFGQVSQPQHF
- 14 TRBV10-1 CASSERTESNEQFF
- 12 TRBV7-9 CASSLDDYEQYF
- 14 TRBV9 CASSVGYVAGELFF
- 15 TRBV2 CASSTPETANTEAFF
TRBD1 14 TRBV7-6 CASSPTGAGEPQHF
TRBD2 15 TRBV6-5 CASSYITSGNNEQFF
TRBD1 15 TRBV5-1 CASSVGTDSYNEQFF
- 15 TRBV9 CASSPYEGGGNGYTF
TRBD1 14 TRBV13 CASSLTGFSYEQYF
TRBD1 17 TRBV18 CASSPADRVSGANVLTF
- 15 TRBV12-5 CASAFGGSRSDTQYF
- 17 TRBV4-3 CASSQSLRGSWGTEAFF
- 12 TRBV7-8 CASSFLNEKLFF
- 13 TRBV6-5 CASSPGQHTEAFF
TRBD1 13 TRBV5-4 CASRPRQGDGYTF
- 16 TRBV7-6 CASSSPRGLGSVEQYF
- 15 TRBV6-1 CASSDLDGPNQLQHF
TRBD2 15 TRBV2 CASSAASGSAYEQYF
TRBD1 15 TRBV5-6 CASSFGTGWNTEAFF
TRBD1 14 TRBV6-5 CASSRQGLDTEAFF
- 16 TRBV12-1 CASSINRGGGNQPQHF
TRBD1 16 TRBV7-9 CASSSGFGQGGNEQFF